These 13 T cell receptor beta chains originate from one sample sequenced in a study of blood T cell repertoires in COVID-19. Sequencing used immunoSEQ multiplex PCR; TCRdb keeps in-frame clones, though not all of them. The table shows about 140,000 clones, with roughly 84% occurring only once. Sequencing input: peripheral blood. Source of these receptors: a man aged 25 to 40 with COVID-19, enrolled during active disease.

This CDR3 reads CSVDRTDTQYF. The CDR3 DNA reads TGCAGCGTTGACAGAACAGATACGCAGTATTTT. The V gene is TRBV29-1, the J gene TRBJ2-3; D remains ambiguous. There are 11 residues in the CDR3. V was clipped by 3 bases and J by 3 bases, with 4 bases between them. The germline CDR1 and CDR2 sequences are SQVTM and ANQGSEA.

This chain uses TRBV4-2 with TRBJ2-2; maybe TRBD2 (5 bases). Between the trimmed V and J ends, which lost 6 bases and 6 bases, there was a span of 14 bases. This CDR3 region has 14 residues. Germline V CDR1 and CDR2: LGHNA, YNFKEQ. The CDR3 DNA follows: TGTGCCAGCAGACAACTTGGAGGATCCGGGGAGCTGTTTTTT. Encoded protein: CASRQLGGSGELFF.

This chain links TRBV29-1 with TRBJ2-3, with 10 bases that match TRBD2. Germline trimming cut 5 bases from V and 6 bases from J; bases unmatched to any gene: 14. Germline V CDR1 and CDR2: SQVTM, ANQGSEA. The CDR3 sequence is 16 residues long. Here the CDR3 DNA reads TGCAGCGTTCCTGGGGTTACTAGCGGGACCCGGGATACGCAGTATTTT. It specifies CSVPGVTSGTRDTQYF.

The J gene is TRBJ2-3, the V gene TRBV28; D may be TRBD2 (6 bases). The CDR3 is 16 residues long. The germline V gene encodes CDR1 MDHEN and CDR2 SYDVKM. Trimming left V 3 bases short and J 2 bases short, with 15 bases between. The CDR3 region is CASSFHGGVITDTQYF. CDR3 DNA sequence: TGTGCCAGCAGTTTTCACGGCGGGGTAATCACAGATACGCAGTATTTT.

This clone has a single count. The chain couples TRBV9 to TRBJ1-6, with D perhaps TRBD1 (5 bases). CDR1 is SGDLS, CDR2 YYNGEE, per germline. V lost 0 bases to trimming and J lost 11 bases, with 15 bases between them. The CDR3 spans 15 residues. This chain's CDR3 is CASSVEGRGGAPLHF. In nucleotides, the CDR3 is TGTGCCAGCAGCGTAGAGGGAAGGGGAGGTGCACCCCTCCACTTT.

The rearrangement uses TRBV19 and TRBJ2-3; 7 nucleotides align to TRBD1. Germline loops: CDR1 LNHDA, CDR2 SQIVND (reference sequence). The CDR3 extends over 15 amino acids. With V trimmed by 8 bases and J by 4 bases, 12 bases remained unmatched. In DNA form, the CDR3 reads TGTGCCAGTCGCCCTCGGACAGGTATTCCAGATACGCAGTATTTT. Translated, it gives CASRPRTGIPDTQYF.

J is TRBJ2-7 and V is TRBV6-5; 10 nucleotides align to TRBD2. Per the germline V gene, CDR1 is MNHEY and CDR2 is SVGAGI. The CDR3 is made up of 15 amino acids. With 5 bases clipped from V and 3 bases from J, the junction kept 7 bases outside the gene matches. The CDR3 region has the DNA TGTGCCAGCAGTCCCGAGGGACTAGCGAGCTACGAGCAGTACTTC. Encoded protein: CASSPEGLASYEQYF.

CDR3 coding DNA: TGTGCCAGCAGTGGGATCCCGGGGAAAAATTCACCCCTCCACTTT. Its translation is CASSGIPGKNSPLHF. V is TRBV6-2 or TRBV6-3 and J is TRBJ1-6; D is ambiguous. The CDR3 contains 15 residues. The ends were cut back, 5 bases at V and 7 bases at J, with 15 bases in the middle. CDR1 is MNHEY, CDR2 SVGEGT, per germline.

The chain links TRBV27 to TRBJ1-4; TRBD1 agrees at 11 bases. CDR3 length: 15 residues. Trimming at V came to 6 bases and at J to 7 bases, leaving 7 bases not matched to a gene. Germline loops: CDR1 MNHEY, CDR2 SMNVEV (reference sequence). CDR3 protein: CASRSGGTGGEKLFF. The CDR3, as DNA: TGTGCCAGCAGATCAGGCGGGACAGGGGGTGAAAAACTGTTTTTT.

The gene calls are TRBV18 and TRBJ1-5; perhaps TRBD1 as D (5 bases). Looked up from germline, CDR1 is KGHSH and CDR2 is LQKENI. Trimming shortened V by 6 bases and J by 6 bases, and 18 bases separated the two germline ends. The CDR3 is made up of 15 amino acids. The CDR3 DNA reads as TGTGCCAGCTCGTTGGCCTGGACGGGGGGTCAGCCCCAGCATTTT. Amino acids: CASSLAWTGGQPQHF.

This clone was picked up one time. The genes are TRBV23-1 and TRBJ2-1; TRBD1 aligns across 8 bases. TRBV23-1 is marked as an open reading frame, function uncertain. The CDR3 is 17 amino acids. The V gene end was trimmed by 5 bases and the J gene end by 2 bases; junction bases not matched to a gene: 11. The CDR3 region has the DNA TGCGCCAGCAGTTCGAGGACAGGGATATGTCCCTACAATGAGCAGTTCTTC. This sequence encodes CASSSRTGICPYNEQFF.

The chain recombines TRBV19 with TRBJ2-7; the match to TRBD1 covers 9 bases. J lost 4 bases, V lost 6 bases, and 4 bases had no gene match. CDR3 size: 13 residues. Germline loops: CDR1 LNHDA, CDR2 SQIVND (reference sequence). This chain's CDR3 is CASSTGQGYEQYF. CDR3 in DNA: TGTGCCAGTAGCACCGGACAGGGGTACGAGCAGTACTTC.

This sequence joins TRBV4-3 and TRBJ2-5, with TRBD2 matching 9 bases. J gave up 5 bases and V 1 base, and 5 bases lay outside the gene matches. CDR1 and CDR2 (germline): LGHNA, YSLEER. This CDR3 spans 15 amino acids. The CDR3 loop reads CASSQVASGGETQYF. Written as DNA, the CDR3 is TGCGCCAGCAGCCAAGTAGCCAGCGGGGGGGAGACCCAGTACTTC.